The 32 T cell receptor beta chains listed next were all sequenced from one sample in a study of blood T cell repertoires in COVID-19 (dated by TCRdb to the early 2020s). Libraries were prepared through the immunoSEQ multiplex PCR assay. This immuneACCESS table, as held by TCRdb, lists in-frame sequences with V and J called but not all clones. Of the missing ones, under half trace to an unresolved V gene in checked studies; the others have no known cause. The sample table contains under 150,000 clones; only one count was recorded for roughly 84% of them. The top ten hold about 40% of the sample. Sequencing was performed on peripheral blood. These receptors all come from a human donor in a cohort sampled during active COVID-19.

V gene TRBV19 combines with J gene TRBJ2-3, with TRBD2 matching 7 bases. Trimming took 6 bases from V and 0 from J; bases not matched to a gene: 9. The V gene's germline CDR1 is LNHDA and CDR2 SQIVND (reference sequence). This CDR3 region has 16 residues. The CDR3 nucleotides read TGTGCCAGTAGACCAGGACTAGTCCCTAGCACAGATACGCAGTATTTT. Encoded protein: CASRPGLVPSTDTQYF.

The chain has TRBV5-1 and TRBJ1-5; tentative D call: TRBD1 (6 bases). V lost 3 bases to trimming and J lost 3 bases, with 13 bases between them. Germline CDR1 is SGHRS and CDR2 is YFSETQ. CDR3 size: 15 residues. CDR3 sequence: CASSYTGWTNQPQHF. The CDR3 nucleotides are TGCGCCAGCAGCTATACAGGGTGGACCAATCAGCCCCAGCATTTT.

V and J are TRBV15 and TRBJ1-4, with a possible D match to TRBD1 (5 bases). Trimming left V 4 bases short and J 4 bases short, with 16 bases between. This CDR3 is 16 amino acids long. The germline gives CDR1 LNHNV, CDR2 YYDKDF (reference sequence). CDR3 nucleotide sequence: TGTGCCACCAGCACAAGACAAGACAGAATTAATGAAAAACTGTTTTTT. It yields the protein CATSTRQDRINEKLFF.

V is TRBV19 and J is TRBJ2-2; 10 positions match TRBD1. The V segment lost 9 bases and the J segment 7 bases; nucleotides outside the gene matches: 11. The germline V gene encodes CDR1 LNHDA and CDR2 SQIVND (reference sequence). The CDR3 is made up of 15 amino acids. The CDR3 sequence is CASWPGQGTIGELFF. The CDR3 DNA is TGTGCCAGCTGGCCGGGACAGGGGACGATCGGGGAGCTGTTTTTT.

This clone was picked up one time. CDR3 in amino acids: CASSQEAGGVYWELFF. The CDR3 nucleotides read TGTGCCAGCAGCCAAGAGGCGGGGGGGGTTTACTGGGAGCTGTTTTTT. The V call is TRBV3-1 (or the pseudogene TRBV3-2), the J call TRBJ2-2; 9 bases agree with TRBD2. With 0 bases clipped from V and 9 bases from J, the junction kept 8 bases outside the gene matches. The CDR3 spans 16 residues. Germline V gene lookup returns CDR1 LGHDT and CDR2 YNNKEL (reference sequence).

The DNA for the CDR3 is TGTGCCAGCAGTTACTTCTCGAACACTGAAGCTTTCTTT. Translating gives CASSYFSNTEAFF. The genes are TRBV6-5 and TRBJ1-1; D remains ambiguous. Germline V gene lookup returns CDR1 MNHEY and CDR2 SVGAGI. The CDR3 is made up of 13 amino acids. Trimming cost V 1 base and J 1 base, with 4 bases left between them.

The rearrangement joins TRBV9 to TRBJ2-5; the D is unclear. CDR3 length equals 15 residues. Trimming shortened V by 2 bases and J by 0 bases, and 11 bases separated the two germline ends. Germline V lookup: CDR1 SGDLS, CDR2 YYNGEE. CDR3 in amino acids: CASSVGVANQETQYF. The CDR3 bases are TGTGCCAGCAGCGTTGGAGTGGCGAACCAAGAGACCCAGTACTTC.

The chain has TRBV10-3 and TRBJ2-1; D ambiguous. Germline V CDR1 and CDR2: ENHRY, SYGVKD. This CDR3 is 14 amino acids long. Trimming took off 11 bases at V and 0 bases at J, with 14 bases between the two ends. CDR3: CALTPGPSYNEQFF. CDR3 bases: TGTGCCCTCACCCCGGGTCCCTCCTACAATGAGCAGTTCTTC.

The rearrangement joins TRBV9 to TRBJ2-7, with TRBD1 as a possible D gene (6 bases). Per the germline V gene, CDR1 is SGDLS and CDR2 is YYNGEE. V was cut by 4 bases and J by 2 bases, with 13 bases left in between. The CDR3 is made up of 14 amino acids. CDR3 sequence reads: CASSKQTGAYEQYF. The CDR3 DNA sequence: TGTGCCAGCAGCAAACAGACAGGAGCCTACGAGCAGTACTTC.

The chain combines TRBV7-9 with TRBJ1-4; D is possibly TRBD1 (5 bases). The V gene lost 5 bases and the J gene lost 3 bases, with 10 bases spanning the gap. The germline gives CDR1 SEHNR, CDR2 FQNEAQ (reference sequence). The CDR3 consists of 14 residues. The CDR3 reads CASSPLGPNEKLFF. The CDR3 DNA is TGTGCCAGCAGCCCTCTGGGGCCTAATGAAAAACTGTTTTTT.

J is TRBJ1-3 and V is TRBV3-1 (or the pseudogene TRBV3-2); D unresolved. V lost 0 bases and J 2 bases, leaving 8 bases between the germline ends. CDR1 LGHDT and CDR2 YNNKEL come from the germline V gene (reference sequence). The CDR3 spans 15 residues. CDR3 coding DNA: TGTGCCAGCAGCCAAGACTCGTTCGCTGGAAACACCATATATTTT. This gives the protein CASSQDSFAGNTIYF.

The chain recombines TRBV29-1 with TRBJ2-1; weak D call: TRBD1 (7 bases). The CDR3 runs to 13 residues. Germline V CDR1 and CDR2: SQVTM, ANQGSEA. Trimming removed 6 bases at V and 7 bases at J, with 16 bases between. The CDR3 coding sequence is TGCAGCGTGGTCCGACAGGGAGGTAATGAGCAGTTCTTC. Its translation is CSVVRQGGNEQFF.

The V gene is TRBV11-1, the J gene TRBJ2-2, with 8 positions matching TRBD2. There are 16 residues in the CDR3. J gave up 1 base and V 5 bases, and 6 bases lay outside the gene matches. Germline V gene lookup returns CDR1 SGHAT and CDR2 FQDESV (reference sequence). CDR3 nucleotide sequence: TGTGCCAGCAGCCCGCCGACTAGCGAGAACACCGGGGAGCTGTTTTTT. Encoded protein: CASSPPTSENTGELFF. The full variable domain, rest sourced from reference TRBV11-1 and TRBJ2-2, is EAEVAQSPRYKITEKSQAVAFWCDPISGHATLYWYRQILGQGPELLVQFQDESVVDDSQLPKDRFSAERLKGVDSTLKIQPAELGDSAMYLCASSPPTSENTGELFFGEGSRLTVL.

This rearrangement joins TRBV11-2 to TRBJ2-7; maybe TRBD1 (6 bases). V lost 2 bases and J 2 bases, leaving 10 bases between the germline ends. The V gene's germline CDR1 is SGHAT and CDR2 FQNNGV. CDR3 size: 14 residues. The CDR3 protein is CASSLFGTTYEQYF. The CDR3 nucleotides are TGTGCCAGCAGCTTATTCGGGACAACCTACGAGCAGTACTTC.

V gene TRBV21-1 combines with J gene TRBJ1-1; the table's TRBD1 call for D was not verified on the DNA. TRBV21-1 is given as a pseudogene. The CDR3 sequence is 14 residues long. The CDR3 loop reads CASSKVKGDTEAFF. The CDR3 bases are TGTGCCAGCAGCAAAGTAAAGGGGGACACTGAAGCTTTCTTT.

The chain employs TRBV6-2 or TRBV6-3 and TRBJ1-5; 8 bases map to TRBD1. J lost 3 bases, V lost 4 bases, and 5 bases had no gene match. In germline, CDR1 is MNHEY, CDR2 SVGEGT. The CDR3 is 15 residues long. The CDR3 protein is CASSSQGVNNQPQHF. The DNA of the CDR3 is TGTGCCAGCAGTTCACAGGGGGTAAACAATCAGCCCCAGCATTTT.

The chain joins TRBV27 to TRBJ1-5; D perhaps matches TRBD1 (6 bases). Germline V lookup: CDR1 MNHEY, CDR2 SMNVEV (reference sequence). Deletions cut 5 bases from V and 5 bases from J, with 22 bases between. CDR3 length equals 17 residues. CDR3 amino acids: CASSPSYVQGRDQPQHF. The CDR3 nucleotides are TGTGCCAGCAGTCCCAGCTACGTACAGGGACGGGATCAGCCCCAGCATTTT.

This clone appeared once. The chain couples TRBV4-2 to TRBJ1-4; maybe TRBD1 (5 bases). The length of the CDR3 is 13 residues. Germline V gives CDR1 LGHNA, CDR2 YNFKEQ. Trimming removed 3 bases from V and 9 bases from J, with 11 bases in between. DNA for the CDR3: TGTGCCAGCAGCCAGGCGACAGAGAAAAAACTGTTTTTT. Protein product: CASSQATEKKLFF.

V is TRBV15 and J is TRBJ2-7, with D possibly TRBD1 on 6 matching bases. In germline, CDR1 is LNHNV, CDR2 YYDKDF (reference sequence). The CDR3 has 15 amino acids. The V and J ends lost 0 bases and 0 bases respectively, with 9 bases between them. CDR3 sequence (DNA): TGTGCCACCAGCAGAGATCGGACAGACTCCTACGAGCAGTACTTC. This encodes CATSRDRTDSYEQYF.

The CDR3 region is CASRPTGGAGNTIYF. The DNA for the CDR3 is TGTGCCAGCAGGCCCACCGGGGGGGCTGGAAACACCATATATTTT. This sequence joins TRBV6-5 and TRBJ1-3, with a tentative D call TRBD1 (5 bases). CDR1 and CDR2 (germline): MNHEY, SVGAGI. The CDR3 runs to 15 residues. V was cut by 6 bases and J by 2 bases, with 14 bases left in between.

V and J are TRBV27 and TRBJ2-7, with a possible D match to TRBD1 (6 bases). This CDR3 has 14 amino acids. With 6 bases removed from V and 5 bases from J, the gap between germline ends came to 17 bases. CDR1 and CDR2 (germline): MNHEY, SMNVEV (reference sequence). This CDR3 reads CASRSIQGIHEQYF. In DNA form, the CDR3 reads TGTGCCAGCAGATCAATCCAGGGGATCCACGAGCAGTACTTC.

The rearrangement uses TRBV7-9 and TRBJ1-1, with a tentative D call TRBD1 (5 bases). Trimming left V 5 bases short and J 6 bases short, with 19 bases between. The CDR3 runs to 15 residues. CDR1 and CDR2 from the germline V gene are SEHNR and FQNEAQ (reference sequence). CDR3: CASSKDSGVWAEAFF. The CDR3 DNA sequence: TGTGCCAGCAGCAAAGACAGCGGCGTTTGGGCTGAAGCTTTCTTT. The variable domain in full, with the rest retrieved from reference TRBV7-9 and TRBJ1-1, is DTGVSQNPRHKITKRGQNVTFRCDPISEHNRLYWYRQTLGQGPEFLTYFQNEAQLEKSRLLSDRFSAERPKGSFSTLEIQRTEQGDSAMYLCASSKDSGVWAEAFFGQGTRLTVV.

The V gene is TRBV5-1, the J gene TRBJ2-4, with 7 nucleotides matching TRBD1. Unmatched junction bases numbered 9, after V lost 0 bases and J lost 9 bases. Germline-derived CDR1 and CDR2 are SGHRS and YFSETQ. The CDR3 spans 15 residues. The CDR3 DNA reads as TGCGCCAGCAGCTTGGGTGACAGGGATGGCGGCATTCAGTACTTC. Protein sequence: CASSLGDRDGGIQYF.

V usage is TRBV7-2 and J usage is TRBJ1-5; 9 bases are shared with TRBD1. The CDR3 sequence is 16 residues long. J gave up 6 bases and V 4 bases, and 10 bases lay outside the gene matches. Germline assignment: CDR1 SGHTA and CDR2 FQGNSA. DNA for the CDR3: TGTGCCAGCAGCTCTCTAGGGACAGGGCGCGGTCAGCCCCAGCATTTT. Amino acid sequence: CASSSLGTGRGQPQHF.

This clone has only a few counts. The gene calls are TRBV2 and TRBJ2-7; TRBD2 might be the D (6 bases). Germline CDR1 SNHLY, CDR2 FYNNEI. This CDR3 spans 12 amino acids. Trimming left V 6 bases short and J 5 bases short, with 11 bases between. CDR3: CASSPGRNEQYF. CDR3 sequence (DNA): TGTGCCAGCAGCCCAGGGAGGAACGAGCAGTACTTC.

This clone turned up a few times. This rearrangement joins TRBV6-5 to TRBJ2-3; 8 bases fit TRBD1. The CDR3 covers 14 residues. Germline V lookup: CDR1 MNHEY, CDR2 SVGAGI. The ends lost 8 bases at V and 2 bases at J; junction bases unmatched: 6. This chain's CDR3 is CASSPTGDTDTQYF. In DNA, the CDR3 is TGTGCCAGCTCCCCGACAGGGGACACAGATACGCAGTATTTT.

V gene TRBV9 combines with J gene TRBJ2-1; D is perhaps TRBD2 (5 bases). V was shortened by 4 bases and J by 10 bases, with 12 bases between the two germline ends. The CDR3 has 12 amino acids. Germline assignment: CDR1 SGDLS and CDR2 YYNGEE. The CDR3 DNA follows: TGTGCCAGCAGCCTAGGGAGTCCCGAGCAGTTCTTC. Translation: CASSLGSPEQFF.

This chain links TRBV18 with TRBJ1-2; TRBD1 might be the D (6 bases). From germline, CDR1 is KGHSH and CDR2 LQKENI. V was trimmed by 2 bases and J by 0 bases, leaving 13 bases between them. The length of the CDR3 is 16 residues. CDR3 amino acids: CASSPTRDKANYGYTF. CDR3 DNA sequence: TGTGCCAGCTCACCAACCCGGGACAAAGCTAACTATGGCTACACCTTC.

This sequence joins TRBV6-6 and TRBJ1-1, with D tentatively TRBD1 (5 bases). Germline CDR1 MNHNY, CDR2 SVGAGI (reference sequence). The V end was cut by 7 bases, the J end by 3 bases, with 18 bases between. The CDR3 is made up of 15 amino acids. As DNA, the CDR3 is TGTGCCAGCACCTATGGTGGGGGAGGGGACACTGAAGCTTTCTTT. Translated, it gives CASTYGGGGDTEAFF.

The chain recombines TRBV27 with TRBJ1-2, with 10 nucleotides matching TRBD1. This CDR3 contains 16 residues. The J segment lost 7 bases and the V segment lost 5 bases, leaving 13 bases of the junction unmatched. Germline V gene data show CDR1 as MNHEY and CDR2 as SMNVEV (reference sequence). CDR3 loop: CASSQGTGAIGGGYTF. The CDR3 nucleotides are TGTGCCAGCAGTCAAGGGACAGGGGCGATAGGTGGTGGCTACACCTTC.

Turning to this clone: In the same sample, other DNA sequences code for this CDR3. The gene calls are TRBV18 and TRBJ1-1, with 7 nucleotides matching TRBD1. The J segment lost 2 bases and the V segment lost 6 bases, leaving 3 bases of the junction unmatched. Germline CDR1 KGHSH, CDR2 LQKENI. This CDR3 is 13 amino acids long. CDR3 DNA sequence: TGTGCCAGCTCGCGGGACAGAAACACTGAAGCTTTCTTT. As protein: CASSRDRNTEAFF.

Many counts were recorded for this clone. The chain combines TRBV6-1 with TRBJ1-6; D unresolved. Germline V gene lookup returns CDR1 MNHNS and CDR2 SASEGT. The CDR3 is 16 amino acids. With 3 bases removed from V and 7 bases from J, the gap between germline ends came to 16 bases. The CDR3 sequence: CASSDADGVGNSPLHF. CDR3 in DNA: TGTGCCAGCAGTGATGCGGACGGGGTCGGCAATTCACCCCTCCACTTT.